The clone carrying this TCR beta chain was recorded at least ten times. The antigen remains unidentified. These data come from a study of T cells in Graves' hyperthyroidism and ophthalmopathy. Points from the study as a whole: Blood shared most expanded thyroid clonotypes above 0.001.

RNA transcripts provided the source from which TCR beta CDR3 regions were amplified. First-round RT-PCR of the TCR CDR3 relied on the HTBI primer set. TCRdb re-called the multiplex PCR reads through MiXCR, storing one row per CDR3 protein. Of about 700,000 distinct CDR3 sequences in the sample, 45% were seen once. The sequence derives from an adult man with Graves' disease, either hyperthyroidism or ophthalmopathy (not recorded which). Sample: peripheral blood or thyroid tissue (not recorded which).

This CDR3 is CASSLGPSHNYGYTF. CDR3 nucleotide sequence: TGTGCCAGCAGCTTAGGTCCGAGTCACAACTATGGCTACACCTTC. The chain uses TRBV7-9 and TRBJ1-2; D gene ambiguous. The CDR3 is made up of 15 amino acids. Germline CDR1 SEHNR, CDR2 FQNEAQ (reference sequence). V gave up 1 base and J gave up 2 bases, with 11 bases separating them.